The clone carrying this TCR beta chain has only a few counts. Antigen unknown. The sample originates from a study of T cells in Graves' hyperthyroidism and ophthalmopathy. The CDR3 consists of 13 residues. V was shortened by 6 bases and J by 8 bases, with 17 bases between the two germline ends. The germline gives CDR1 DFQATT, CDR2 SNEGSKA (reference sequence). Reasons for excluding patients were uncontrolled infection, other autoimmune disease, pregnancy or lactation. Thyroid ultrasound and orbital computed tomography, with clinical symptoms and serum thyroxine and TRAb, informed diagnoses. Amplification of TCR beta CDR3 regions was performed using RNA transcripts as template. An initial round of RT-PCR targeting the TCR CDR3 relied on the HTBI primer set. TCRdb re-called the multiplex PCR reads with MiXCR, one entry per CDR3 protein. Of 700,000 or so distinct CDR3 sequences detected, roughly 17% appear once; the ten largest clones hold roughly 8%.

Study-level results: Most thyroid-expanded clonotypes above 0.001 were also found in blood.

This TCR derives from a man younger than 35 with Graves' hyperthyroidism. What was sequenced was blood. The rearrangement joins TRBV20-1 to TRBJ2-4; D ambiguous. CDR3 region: CSAPDPYGDIQYF. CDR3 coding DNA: TGCAGTGCCCCTGATCCCTACGGTGACATTCAGTACTTC.